The next 22 T cell receptor beta chains were all read from a single sample in a study of T cells expressing NK-cell markers. TCRdb reprocessed the 5' RACE reads, keeping one entry per CDR3 protein, no DNA. The repertoire table contains some 140,000 distinct CDR3 sequences. The sample was blood T cells: a sorted CD56 or NKG2C T cell subset, CD4+ or CD8+ T cells, or bulk PBMC T cells (not recorded which). The receptor source for this set is a woman between 50 and 59 years old in good health.

This rearrangement joins TRBV4-1 to TRBJ2-7; TCRdb's assignment of TRBD2 cannot be checked, as there is no DNA. CDR3 size: 16 residues. Germline assignment: CDR1 MGHRA and CDR2 YSYEKL. CDR3 residues: CASSQELAGSLYEQYF.

J is TRBJ2-7 and V is TRBV20-1. Germline loops: CDR1 DFQATT, CDR2 SNEGSKA (reference sequence). The CDR3 has 12 amino acids. The CDR3 sequence is CSIPYRGDEQYF.

CDR3 region: CSAFLLGLASSYNEQFF. The rearrangement links TRBV20-1 to TRBJ2-1; TCRdb outputs TRBD2, but without DNA this stays unchecked. This CDR3 has 17 amino acids. Germline V gives CDR1 DFQATT, CDR2 SNEGSKA (reference sequence).

The chain couples TRBV7-8 to TRBJ1-3; TCRdb's D call, TRBD1, is unchecked because there is no DNA. CDR3 size: 17 residues. CDR1 and CDR2 (germline): SGHVS, FQNEAQ. The CDR3: CASSLSGDSNSGNTIYF.

The V gene is TRBV6-4, the J gene TRBJ2-2; the D call from TCRdb, TRBD1, cannot be confirmed without DNA. This CDR3 contains 12 residues. Germline values: CDR1 MRHNA, CDR2 SNTAGT. This CDR3 is CASGTGSGELFF.

The chain uses TRBV4-1 and TRBJ2-7; the D gene TCRdb calls, TRBD2, cannot be checked with no DNA. The germline V gene encodes CDR1 MGHRA and CDR2 YSYEKL. This CDR3 comprises 14 residues. The CDR3 here is CASSQRQAPYEQYF.

The chain carries TRBV5-1 and TRBJ2-1; lacking DNA, the TRBD1 call made by TCRdb goes unchecked. CDR3 size: 15 residues. Germline values: CDR1 SGHRS, CDR2 YFSETQ. CDR3 sequence: CASSPGQSSYNEQFF.

The chain is built from TRBV29-1 and TRBJ1-3. Germline V gives CDR1 SQVTM, CDR2 ANQGSEA. The CDR3 length is 13 residues. CDR3: CSVVFAGSIPEYF.

The V gene is TRBV27, the J gene TRBJ2-1; TCRdb lists TRBD2, though no DNA is available to test this call. The CDR3 sequence is 14 residues long. Looked up from germline, CDR1 is MNHEY and CDR2 is SMNVEV (reference sequence). Here the CDR3 reads CASLASGSYNEQFF.

This chain links TRBV2 with TRBJ1-1; TCRdb's D call, TRBD1, is unchecked because there is no DNA. CDR1 is SNHLY and CDR2 is FYNNEI in the germline V gene. There are 13 residues in the CDR3. The CDR3 is CASTSTGSTEAFF.

The J gene is TRBJ2-1, the V gene TRBV12-3 or TRBV12-4; TCRdb picks TRBD2, but there is no DNA to check that call. The CDR3 loop spans 14 amino acids. CDR3 in amino acids: CASSRLAANNEQFF.

The chain carries TRBV15 and TRBJ2-5; TCRdb proposes TRBD2, but this gene call is untestable without DNA. This CDR3 comprises 16 residues. Germline CDR1 and CDR2: LNHNV and YYDKDF (reference sequence). This CDR3 reads CATSREASGNQETQYF.

The chain recombines TRBV9 with TRBJ2-3; checking the TCRdb D call of TRBD1 is not possible without DNA. The V gene's germline CDR1 is SGDLS and CDR2 YYNGEE. This CDR3 has 16 residues. The CDR3 sequence: CASSPLGGASTDTQYF.

This rearrangement joins TRBV19 to TRBJ1-1. The germline gives CDR1 LNHDA, CDR2 SQIVND (reference sequence). The CDR3 is 13 amino acids. CDR3 loop: CASWSLGWTEAFF.

The CDR3 sequence is CASSLSGGAYTGELFF. The chain uses TRBV27 and TRBJ2-2; the D call from TCRdb, TRBD1, cannot be confirmed without DNA. Germline V CDR1 and CDR2: MNHEY, SMNVEV (reference sequence). The CDR3 covers 16 residues.

The V and J genes are TRBV21-1 and TRBJ2-3; TCRdb's D gene call, TRBD1, goes unchecked for lack of DNA. TRBV21-1 is designated a pseudogene. CDR3 length equals 17 residues. The CDR3 here is CASSKGRDRGIADTQYF.

The rearrangement links TRBV4-1 to TRBJ2-1; the TCRdb D gene call, TRBD2, has no DNA to confirm it. The germline CDR1 and CDR2 sequences are MGHRA and YSYEKL. This CDR3 is 15 amino acids long. The CDR3 loop reads CASSLTSGTNNEQFF.

The V call is TRBV6-5, the J call TRBJ2-1; TCRdb's assignment of TRBD2 cannot be checked, as there is no DNA. The CDR3 sequence is 15 residues long. Germline-derived CDR1 and CDR2 are MNHEY and SVGAGI. The CDR3 is CASKPGPSSANEQFF.

The rearrangement uses TRBV24-1 and TRBJ2-5; TCRdb's D gene call, TRBD2, goes unchecked for lack of DNA. The CDR3 has 16 residues. Germline CDR1 is KGHDR and CDR2 is SFDVKD. The CDR3 here is CATSDISTGSQETQYF.

The chain combines TRBV14 with TRBJ1-1; TCRdb indicates TRBD1, and absent DNA this call remains unverified. Germline V gene sequence: CDR1 SGHDN, CDR2 FVKESK. CDR3 length equals 14 residues. The CDR3 loop is CASSPLTGRTEAFF.

The gene calls are TRBV20-1 and TRBJ1-1; TCRdb proposes TRBD1, but this gene call is untestable without DNA. CDR1 DFQATT and CDR2 SNEGSKA come from the germline V gene (reference sequence). The CDR3 sequence is 14 residues long. This chain's CDR3 is CSARTTDSNTEAFF.

The rearrangement joins TRBV12-3 or TRBV12-4 to TRBJ1-5; the D call from TCRdb, TRBD1, cannot be confirmed without DNA. This CDR3 is 15 amino acids long. The CDR3 is CASSPTGTENQPQHF.